This T cell receptor (beta chain) was identified during a study of identical twins. The CDR3 loop spans 16 amino acids. Germline V gene data show CDR1 as MRHNA and CDR2 as SNTAGT. Germline trimming cut 2 bases from V and 3 bases from J; bases unmatched to any gene: 3. TCRdb reprocessed the 5' RACE reads via MiXCR and lists one record per CDR3 protein. Here the sample spans 200,000 or so distinct CDR3 sequences, more than 15% being singletons. At least ten counts were recorded for this clonotype. These data are also associated with another study on T cells expressing NK-cell markers. That study reports: The study drew TCR beta repertoires from sorted CD3+CD56+NKG2C+, CD3+CD56+NKG2C- and CD3+CD56-NKG2C+ T cells.

The chain is built from TRBV6-4 and TRBJ2-2; 10 bases are a match to TRBD2. Sequencing was done on a sample of CD8+ T cells sorted from blood. The source is a woman aged 18-29 years in good health. The CDR3 DNA sequence: TGTGCCAGCAGTGACAACAGCGGGGGGGACACCGGGGAGCTGTTTTTT. It codes for CASSDNSGGDTGELFF.